Below, one T cell receptor beta chain is given with its context. Antigen unknown. Scientists isolated CD4+ T cells after a roughly 10-day culture period ended. Profiling relied on immunoSEQ multiplex PCR, and the TCRdb table lists in-frame clones only, not all of them. Of around 60,000 clones detected, around three quarters appear once; the ten largest clones hold under 3.5%. These data are taken from a study of vaccination effects on CD4 cells after COVID-19. Study-level information: Under the ViraFEST assay, PBMC were stimulated with viral peptide pools so that antigen-specific CD4+ T cells expanded. Sequencing was performed afterwards. For each well, some 2 million PBMC were cultured with 10 IU/ml IL-2 and 8 to 10 ug/ml peptides.

Trimming took 3 bases from V and 4 from J; bases not matched to a gene: 2. From germline, CDR1 is SGHTA and CDR2 FQGTGA. The CDR3 is 13 amino acids. The sequence was obtained from a human donor who received a COVID-19 vaccine. Here the sequenced sample was CD4+ T cells from PBMCs cultured without peptide, taken before COVID-19 vaccination. V gene TRBV7-3 combines with J gene TRBJ1-1; TRBD1 matches 7 bases. CDR3 DNA: TGTGCCAGCAGCTTGACAGGGACCACTGAAGCTTTCTTT. This sequence encodes CASSLTGTTEAFF.